These 28 T cell receptor beta chains came from one sample sequenced in a study of blood T cell repertoires in COVID-19. The table came from immunoSEQ multiplex PCR; TCRdb's copy has only in-frame clones and leaves some out. The table includes about 81,000 clones, over 70% detected once. Sequenced material: peripheral blood. The origin of the receptors is a woman aged 45 to 65 with acute or convalescent COVID-19.

This clone showed up just a few times. CDR3 DNA sequence: TGTGCCAGCAGCTTCATCCCGGGGAGGACTGAAGCTTTCTTT. Its protein product is CASSFIPGRTEAFF. The chain recombines TRBV7-9 with TRBJ1-1; D not resolved. The CDR3 contains 14 residues. Trimming took off 3 bases at V and 5 bases at J, with 13 bases between the two ends. Germline V gene data show CDR1 as SEHNR and CDR2 as FQNEAQ (reference sequence).

The genes are TRBV28 and TRBJ2-1; TRBD1 matches 7 bases. CDR1 and CDR2 (germline): MDHEN, SYDVKM. V shed 3 bases and J 9 bases; nucleotides not matched to a gene: 2. The CDR3 covers 12 residues. The CDR3 bases are TGTGCCAGCAGTTTCGAGGGGGCTGAGCAGTTCTTC. This translates into CASSFEGAEQFF.

In its sample, this clone was seen a few times. The V call is TRBV18, the J call TRBJ1-2; tentative D call: TRBD1 (5 bases). This CDR3 contains 13 residues. Deletions cut 6 bases from V and 3 bases from J, with 11 bases between. The germline CDR1 and CDR2 sequences are KGHSH and LQKENI. CDR3 nucleotide sequence: TGTGCCAGCTCCCCGCCGGGGGACTATGGCTACACCTTC. Encoded protein: CASSPPGDYGYTF.

J is TRBJ1-6 and V is TRBV19, with TRBD1 matching 8 bases. The germline CDR1 and CDR2 sequences are LNHDA and SQIVND (reference sequence). The CDR3 runs 12 residues. The ends lost 11 bases at V and 7 bases at J; junction bases unmatched: 4. This CDR3 is CAARDRNSPLHF. As DNA, the CDR3 is TGTGCCGCCCGGGACAGGAATTCACCCCTCCACTTT.

V is TRBV5-1 and J is TRBJ1-4, with D unresolved. The CDR3 is 14 residues long. Germline V gives CDR1 SGHRS, CDR2 YFSETQ. Trimming took off 6 bases at V and 2 bases at J, with 11 bases between the two ends. The chain's CDR3 is CASKQSDTNEKLFF. The CDR3 DNA reads TGCGCCAGCAAACAGTCCGACACTAATGAAAAACTGTTTTTT. Looking up the rest from reference TRBV5-1 and TRBJ1-4 gives the full variable domain: KAGVTQTPRYLIKTRGQQVTLSCSPISGHRSVSWYQQTPGQGLQFLFEYFSETQRNKGNFPGRFSGRQFSNSRSEMNVSTLELGDSALYLCASKQSDTNEKLFFGSGTQLSVL.

This chain joins TRBV6-5 and TRBJ2-3; D remains unclear. CDR1 is MNHEY, CDR2 SVGAGI, per germline. V lost 5 bases and J 4 bases, leaving 7 bases between the germline ends. This CDR3 spans 12 amino acids. CDR3 in amino acids: CASSTGADTQYF. In nucleotides, the CDR3 is TGTGCCAGCAGTACGGGTGCAGATACGCAGTATTTT.

The genes are TRBV4-2 and TRBJ2-4; D is unclear. V shed 0 bases and J shed 6 bases, with 12 bases lying between them. The CDR3 extends over 15 amino acids. The germline gives CDR1 LGHNA, CDR2 YNFKEQ. CDR3 nucleotide sequence: TGTGCCAGCAGCCAAGATCTTCAGGCGAGAAACATTCAGTACTTC. Amino acid sequence: CASSQDLQARNIQYF.

The chain joins TRBV3-1 (or the pseudogene TRBV3-2) to TRBJ2-4; TRBD1 matches 11 bases. V dropped 5 bases and J dropped 6; count of bases not matched to a gene: 9. The CDR3 consists of 16 residues. Germline values: CDR1 LGHDT, CDR2 YNNKEL (reference sequence). The CDR3 region has the DNA TGTGCCAGCAGCAAATCCGGGACAGGGGGGAGAAACATTCAGTACTTC. This encodes CASSKSGTGGRNIQYF.

The J gene is TRBJ1-2, the V gene TRBV6-5; 7 positions agree with TRBD1. The CDR3 contains 13 residues. Germline lookup yields CDR1 MNHEY and CDR2 SVGAGI. V lost 10 bases, J lost 3 bases, and 8 bases stayed unmatched. This chain's CDR3 is CATRGTEDYGYTF. Here the CDR3 DNA reads TGTGCCACGCGCGGGACAGAAGACTATGGCTACACCTTC.

The V and J genes are TRBV29-1 and TRBJ1-1; D not certain. Trimming removed 4 bases at V and 0 bases at J, with 9 bases between. Germline assignment: CDR1 SQVTM and CDR2 ANQGSEA. The CDR3 runs 13 residues. CDR3 region: CSVVQAMNTEAFF. The CDR3, as DNA: TGCAGCGTTGTTCAGGCGATGAACACTGAAGCTTTCTTT.

This clone was observed a handful of times. J is TRBJ1-1 and V is TRBV3-1 (or the pseudogene TRBV3-2); D might be TRBD1 (5 bases). V dropped 0 bases and J dropped 4 bases, with 12 bases sitting between them. This CDR3 is built from 15 residues. The germline V gene encodes CDR1 LGHDT and CDR2 YNNKEL (reference sequence). For the CDR3, the DNA is TGTGCCAGCAGCCAAGAATGGCGGGGCACCACTGAAGCTTTCTTT. The encoded protein is CASSQEWRGTTEAFF.

V usage is TRBV12-3 or TRBV12-4 and J usage is TRBJ1-1; no firm D call. The V gene lost 2 bases and the J gene lost 1 base, with 5 bases spanning the gap. This CDR3 is built from 13 residues. The CDR3 region is CASSLIGNTEAFF. Written as DNA, the CDR3 is TGTGCCAGCAGTTTAATCGGGAACACTGAAGCTTTCTTT.

CDR3 coding DNA: TGTGCCAGCAGCTTGTTAGATAATTCACCCCTCCACTTT. Its protein product is CASSLLDNSPLHF. The rearrangement links TRBV7-9 to TRBJ1-6; D gene uncertain. CDR1 and CDR2 (germline): SEHNR, FQNEAQ (reference sequence). The V end was cut by 3 bases, the J end by 5 bases, with 5 bases between. There are 13 residues in the CDR3.

This chain uses TRBV28 with TRBJ2-1, with TRBD2 as a possible D gene (5 bases). The CDR3 spans 13 residues. Germline V CDR1 and CDR2: MDHEN, SYDVKM. The V end lost 6 bases, the J end lost 5 bases, and 11 bases lay between the germline ends. The DNA for the CDR3 is TGTGCCAGCAGCTTTTCTAGCAACAATGAGCAGTTCTTC. It is translated as CASSFSSNNEQFF.

This chain links TRBV28 with TRBJ1-5; D is uncertain. CDR3 length equals 14 residues. The germline V gene encodes CDR1 MDHEN and CDR2 SYDVKM. Trimming removed 5 bases at V and 7 bases at J, with 15 bases between. Written as DNA, the CDR3 is TGTGCCAGCAGTCAATCGGGAACGGGACAGCCCCAGCATTTT. Translation gives CASSQSGTGQPQHF.

The chain combines TRBV27 with TRBJ2-3; no clear D. The CDR3 length is 14 residues. Germline-derived CDR1 and CDR2 are MNHEY and SMNVEV (reference sequence). V was pared by 0 bases and J by 0 bases, with 4 bases between. This chain's CDR3 is CASSLSTSTDTQYF. The CDR3 DNA reads as TGTGCCAGCAGTTTATCGACTAGCACAGATACGCAGTATTTT.

The rearrangement uses TRBV5-1 and TRBJ2-2; D gene ambiguous. V was cut by 4 bases and J by 0 bases, with 10 bases left in between. The CDR3 totals 15 residues. Germline lookup yields CDR1 SGHRS and CDR2 YFSETQ. The CDR3 DNA follows: TGCGCCAGCAGCCCACCGACAACGAACACCGGGGAGCTGTTTTTT. The encoded protein is CASSPPTTNTGELFF.

This clone was picked up one time. This chain connects TRBV6-2 or TRBV6-3 to TRBJ1-1; maybe TRBD1 (6 bases). V was clipped by 0 bases and J by 1 base, with 12 bases between them. The CDR3 contains 16 residues. From germline, CDR1 is MNHEY and CDR2 SVGEGT. The CDR3 DNA reads TGTGCCAGCAGTTACTCCGCAGGGGTAAGGAACACTGAAGCTTTCTTT. Translation gives CASSYSAGVRNTEAFF.

V gene TRBV5-6 combines with J gene TRBJ1-4; D might be TRBD1 (6 bases). V lost 2 bases to trimming and J lost 2 bases, with 13 bases between them. The germline V gene encodes CDR1 SGHDT and CDR2 YYEEEE. The CDR3 loop spans 16 amino acids. CDR3 in amino acids: CASSFGGLGTNEKLFF. The CDR3 coding sequence is TGTGCCAGCAGCTTCGGGGGGCTGGGGACTAATGAAAAACTGTTTTTT.

This sequence joins TRBV27 and TRBJ1-6, with 7 nucleotides matching TRBD1. The CDR3 is made up of 16 amino acids. Trimming removed 4 bases from V and 9 bases from J; junction bases left unmatched: 12. CDR1 is MNHEY and CDR2 is SMNVEV in the germline V gene (reference sequence). This CDR3 is CASSSAGTVVGSPLHF. CDR3 in DNA: TGTGCCAGCAGTTCAGCCGGGACAGTAGTTGGTTCACCCCTCCACTTT.

V usage is TRBV5-1 and J usage is TRBJ2-5; D may be TRBD2 (7 bases). Germline V lookup: CDR1 SGHRS, CDR2 YFSETQ. V was cut by 0 bases and J by 4 bases, with 16 bases left in between. The CDR3 runs to 16 residues. The DNA for the CDR3 is TGCGCCAGCAGCTTGGTCCAAAACCGGGGGGCAGAGACCCAGTACTTC. Encoded protein: CASSLVQNRGAETQYF.

The CDR3 nucleotides read TGTGCCAGCAAGATGGGACATATCAACACCGGGGAGCTGTTTTTT. Protein sequence: CASKMGHINTGELFF. V usage is TRBV28 and J usage is TRBJ2-2; D perhaps matches TRBD1 (6 bases). Trimming took off 7 bases at V and 2 bases at J, with 14 bases between the two ends. The germline V gene has CDR1 MDHEN and CDR2 SYDVKM. The CDR3 has 15 residues.

The gene calls are TRBV5-6 and TRBJ1-1; 11 bases match TRBD1. The CDR3 length is 14 residues. Germline lookup yields CDR1 SGHDT and CDR2 YYEEEE. V was clipped by 3 bases and J by 6 bases; unmatched bases: 4. CDR3 nucleotides: TGTGCCAGCAGCTGGGGACAGGGGGGATCTGAAGCTTTCTTT. This sequence encodes CASSWGQGGSEAFF.

The chain employs TRBV5-1 and TRBJ1-2; D might be TRBD1 (6 bases). This CDR3 has 15 residues. V was cut by 3 bases and J by 1 base, with 13 bases left in between. Germline lookup yields CDR1 SGHRS and CDR2 YFSETQ. The CDR3 nucleotides read TGCGCCAGCAGCTCACAGGGAAGGGATAACTATGGCTACACCTTC. As protein: CASSSQGRDNYGYTF.

V usage is TRBV29-1 and J usage is TRBJ1-1, with TRBD1 matching over 7 bases. The CDR3 runs 12 residues. Germline values: CDR1 SQVTM, CDR2 ANQGSEA. V was pared by 6 bases and J by 3 bases, with 4 bases of the junction left unmatched. CDR3 amino acids: CSVQQGYTEAFF. CDR3 DNA: TGCAGCGTCCAACAGGGGTACACTGAAGCTTTCTTT. Full variable domain (missing parts from reference TRBV29-1 and TRBJ1-1): SAVISQKPSRDICQRGTSLTIQCQVDSQVTMMFWYRQQPGQSLTLIATANQGSEATYESGFVIDKFPISRPNLTFSTLTVSNMSPEDSSIYLCSVQQGYTEAFFGQGTRLTVV.

The chain has TRBV4-1 and TRBJ2-3; D gene uncertain. V was shortened by 1 base and J by 0 bases, with 17 bases between the two germline ends. The germline V gene has CDR1 MGHRA and CDR2 YSYEKL. CDR3 length: 18 residues. The CDR3 nucleotides read TGCGCCAGCAGCCAAGGTGGTGGCGGCGTACCTAGCACAGATACGCAGTATTTT. Its protein is CASSQGGGGVPSTDTQYF.

This clone has more than one count but fewer than ten. The chain couples TRBV28 to TRBJ1-1; no reliable D call. Trimming stripped 3 bases from V and 3 bases from J, with 17 bases between. Germline V gene sequence: CDR1 MDHEN, CDR2 SYDVKM. This CDR3 spans 16 amino acids. CDR3 region: CASSFSVVSMDTEAFF. The CDR3 nucleotides read TGTGCCAGCAGTTTCAGCGTTGTCTCAATGGACACTGAAGCTTTCTTT. Using reference TRBV28 and TRBJ1-1 for the parts outside the CDR3, the full variable domain is DVKVTQSSRYLVKRTGEKVFLECVQDMDHENMFWYRQDPGLGLRLIYFSYDVKMKEKGDIPEGYSVSREKKERFSLILESASTNQTSMYLCASSFSVVSMDTEAFFGQGTRLTVV.

The genes are TRBV9 and TRBJ2-1; D perhaps matches TRBD2 (6 bases). Germline loops: CDR1 SGDLS, CDR2 YYNGEE. The CDR3 runs to 15 residues. V was clipped by 4 bases and J by 8 bases, with 19 bases between them. The CDR3 sequence: CASSPSRLATHEQFF. CDR3 nucleotide sequence: TGTGCCAGCAGCCCTTCCCGTCTAGCGACCCATGAGCAGTTCTTC.